The sequence of this T cell receptor beta chain was determined in a study of identical twins. Study results and limitations: Cord blood beta clonotypes present at high abundance carried fewer insertions; no such pattern appeared in memory repertoires. There is a chance that invariant MAIT and iNKT cells partially muddied zero-insertion analyses. Findings came from cross-sectional statistics, without long-term follow-up of donors. Excess sharing by twins proved weaker in beta out-of-frame sequences.

Germline CDR1 is SNHLY and CDR2 is FYNNEI. This CDR3 contains 16 residues. J gave up 4 bases and V 7 bases, and 14 bases lay outside the gene matches. On this clonotype itself: As yet, its antigen is unknown.

Via MiXCR, TCRdb re-called the 5' RACE reads, giving one row per CDR3 protein. The sample contains around 1.7 million distinct CDR3 sequences, around 33% of which appear only once. This sequence joins TRBV2 and TRBJ1-2; 8 nucleotides match TRBD1. This receptor was obtained from a newborn girl in good health. The sequencing sample was made of cord blood. The CDR3 DNA reads TGTGCCAGCACTCGAGACAGGGGCCCCTTCCCCTATGGCTACACCTTC. It is translated as CASTRDRGPFPYGYTF.